The TCR beta chain under discussion was sequenced for a study of T cells in Graves' hyperthyroidism and ophthalmopathy. Turning to the study itself: Peripheral blood was drawn at first diagnosis, prior to all treatment. The study's findings and limits: Stable hyperthyroidism was separated from ophthalmopathy by a model based on 13 V-J features.

From RNA transcripts, TCR beta CDR3 regions were amplified. The HTBI primer set drove a first-round RT-PCR of the TCR CDR3. MiXCR, run by TCRdb on the multiplex PCR reads, gives a single entry per CDR3 protein. The data hold hundreds of thousands of distinct CDR3 sequences, with 17% observed a single time. The CDR3 is 13 residues long. CDR1 and CDR2 (germline): MDHEN, SYDVKM. The V end was cut by 3 bases, the J end by 0 bases, with 5 bases between. At least ten counts were recorded for this clonotype. Its matching antigen is unknown. The TCR sequence derives from a woman younger than 35 with Graves' ophthalmopathy. The chain has TRBV28 and TRBJ1-1, with D hard to call. The sample comprised blood. The CDR3 spells CASSLFVNTEAFF. The CDR3 DNA follows: TGTGCCAGCAGTTTGTTCGTGAACACTGAAGCTTTCTTT.